One sample yielded the 11 T cell receptor beta chains listed below, sequenced in a study of T-cell reconstitution after alpha-beta-depleted transplantation in children. Library preparation (for TCRbeta) was performed with unique molecular identifiers. A single record per CDR3 protein comes from TCRdb applying MiXCR to the PCR reads. This table has 350,000 to 500,000 distinct CDR3 sequences, around two fifths appearing once. This specimen consisted of PBMCs, obtained before TCRalphabeta/CD19-depleted stem cell transplant. Receptor source: a girl aged 2 to 10 with aplastic anemia, due to receive a stem cell transplant.

V is TRBV14 and J is TRBJ2-7, with no clear D. The ends were cut back, 4 bases at V and 0 bases at J, with 13 bases in the middle. Germline V gene sequence: CDR1 SGHDN, CDR2 FVKESK. CDR3 length: 15 amino acids. For the CDR3, the DNA is TGTGCCAGCAGCCCGACTGCTTCGGGCTCCTACGAGCAGTACTTC. This encodes CASSPTASGSYEQYF.

This clonotype was observed many times. The V call is TRBV7-9, the J call TRBJ2-2; possible D gene TRBD1, 5 bases. The V end was cut by 3 bases, the J end by 5 bases, with 10 bases between. This CDR3 region has 14 residues. Germline CDR1 SEHNR, CDR2 FQNEAQ (reference sequence). DNA for the CDR3: TGTGCCAGCAGCTTGAAACAGGAGACCGGGGAGCTGTTTTTT. Its protein is CASSLKQETGELFF. Filled out from reference TRBV7-9 and TRBJ2-2, the complete variable domain reads DTGVSQNPRHKITKRGQNVTFRCDPISEHNRLYWYRQTLGQGPEFLTYFQNEAQLEKSRLLSDRFSAERPKGSFSTLEIQRTEQGDSAMYLCASSLKQETGELFFGEGSRLTVL.

CDR3 in amino acids: CASSRGHLSYEQYF. Here the CDR3 DNA reads TGTGCCAGCAGCCGAGGACACCTCTCCTACGAGCAGTACTTC. The chain couples TRBV14 to TRBJ2-7; a possible D gene is TRBD1 (5 bases). The CDR3 runs to 14 residues. CDR1 is SGHDN and CDR2 is FVKESK in the germline V gene. V was shortened by 4 bases and J by 0 bases, with 10 bases between the two germline ends.

The chain links TRBV4-1 to TRBJ2-7; D may correspond to TRBD1 or TRBD2 (5 bases each). CDR1 MGHRA and CDR2 YSYEKL come from the germline V gene. Trimming removed 5 bases from V and 7 bases from J, with 21 bases in between. CDR3 length equals 15 residues. The CDR3 is CASSARDVDSSEQYF. The CDR3 DNA reads as TGCGCCAGCAGCGCCCGGGACGTAGACTCCTCGGAGCAGTACTTC.

This clonotype was seen only a few times. The chain recombines TRBV29-1 with TRBJ2-2; 10 positions match TRBD1. From germline, CDR1 is SQVTM and CDR2 ANQGSEA. Trimming cost V 4 bases and J 5 bases; bases outside gene matches: 4. The CDR3 totals 14 residues. CDR3 in DNA: TGCAGCGTTGGGGGACAGGGGAGGACCGGGGAGCTGTTTTTT. It encodes CSVGGQGRTGELFF.

This clonotype was recorded a few times. This chain joins TRBV12-3 or TRBV12-4 and TRBJ1-1, with unresolved D. V gave up 4 bases and J gave up 4 bases, with 10 bases separating them. This CDR3 has 13 amino acids. The CDR3 loop reads CASSSPVGTEAFF. The DNA for the CDR3 is TGTGCCAGCAGTTCCCCCGTGGGCACTGAAGCTTTCTTT.

The V call is TRBV20-1, the J call TRBJ2-3; D possibly corresponds to TRBD1 (6 bases). The germline V gene encodes CDR1 DFQATT and CDR2 SNEGSKA (reference sequence). The CDR3 is made up of 13 amino acids. The germline V and J ends were trimmed by 6 bases and 5 bases, with 15 bases remaining between them. CDR3 nucleotides: TGCAGTGCCATGGCCGTGGGACAAGATACGCAGTATTTT. Translation gives CSAMAVGQDTQYF.

There are many counts of this clonotype. The chain combines TRBV12-3 or TRBV12-4 with TRBJ2-3; D possibly matches TRBD1 or TRBD2 (5 bases each). Trimming left V 5 bases short and J 7 bases short, with 10 bases between. CDR3 length equals 12 residues. DNA of the CDR3: TGTGCCAGCAGTCTCGGGGCGAATACGCAGTATTTT. Translation: CASSLGANTQYF.

The chain is built from TRBV20-1 and TRBJ1-5, with D possibly TRBD1 on 6 matching bases. Germline CDR1 and CDR2: DFQATT and SNEGSKA (reference sequence). Trimming removed 0 bases from V and 6 bases from J, with 18 bases in between. The CDR3 covers 16 residues. DNA for the CDR3: TGCAGTGCTAGAGAGGAACCCGCAGGGGCGGCTCAGCCCCAGCATTTT. It is translated as CSAREEPAGAAQPQHF.

The rearrangement joins TRBV28 to TRBJ2-7; D is possibly TRBD2 (5 bases). Germline lookup yields CDR1 MDHEN and CDR2 SYDVKM. Trimming took off 6 bases at V and 3 bases at J, with 18 bases between the two ends. This CDR3 has 15 residues. The CDR3 is CASSPGSAINYEQYF. Here the CDR3 DNA reads TGTGCCAGCAGCCCCGGTAGCGCAATAAACTACGAGCAGTACTTC. Supplemented by reference TRBV28 and TRBJ2-7, the full variable domain reads DVKVTQSSRYLVKRTGEKVFLECVQDMDHENMFWYRQDPGLGLRLIYFSYDVKMKEKGDIPEGYSVSREKKERFSLILESASTNQTSMYLCASSPGSAINYEQYFGPGTRLTVT.

This clonotype was picked up a small number of times. The genes are TRBV3-1 and TRBJ1-6; D is unresolved. The V end was cut by 4 bases, the J end by 9 bases, with 19 bases between. This CDR3 comprises 16 residues. The germline V gene encodes CDR1 LGHDT and CDR2 YNNKEL (reference sequence). The CDR3 region is CASSPTAGRQVSPLHF. CDR3 bases: TGTGCCAGCAGCCCTACAGCCGGGAGACAAGTTTCACCCCTCCACTTT.